This T cell receptor beta chain comes out of a study of CD8 T cells in Susac syndrome. The V gene lost 0 bases and the J gene lost 5 bases, with 18 bases spanning the gap. The germline CDR1 and CDR2 sequences are KGHDR and SFDVKD. CDR3 size: 17 residues. Peripheral blood CD8+ and CD4+ T cells were profiled by TCR beta sequencing. It was treatment-naive patients with stable or active relapsing-remitting disease who made up the multiple sclerosis controls. Random hexamers were used to reverse transcribe about 0.45 to 1 ug of RNA. TCRdb itself ran the immunoSEQ multiplex PCR reads through MiXCR, one entry per CDR3 protein. The sample includes about 250,000 distinct CDR3 sequences, just under 95% seen only once; the top ten take around 0.067%.

V and J are TRBV24-1 and TRBJ2-5; tentatively, D is TRBD1 (6 bases). This clonotype originated in a human donor with multiple sclerosis. Specimen: CD4+ T cells from PBMCs. The CDR3 loop is CATSDLALGTRGETQYF. The CDR3 DNA reads TGTGCCACCAGTGATTTGGCTCTCGGGACCAGGGGTGAGACCCAGTACTTC.